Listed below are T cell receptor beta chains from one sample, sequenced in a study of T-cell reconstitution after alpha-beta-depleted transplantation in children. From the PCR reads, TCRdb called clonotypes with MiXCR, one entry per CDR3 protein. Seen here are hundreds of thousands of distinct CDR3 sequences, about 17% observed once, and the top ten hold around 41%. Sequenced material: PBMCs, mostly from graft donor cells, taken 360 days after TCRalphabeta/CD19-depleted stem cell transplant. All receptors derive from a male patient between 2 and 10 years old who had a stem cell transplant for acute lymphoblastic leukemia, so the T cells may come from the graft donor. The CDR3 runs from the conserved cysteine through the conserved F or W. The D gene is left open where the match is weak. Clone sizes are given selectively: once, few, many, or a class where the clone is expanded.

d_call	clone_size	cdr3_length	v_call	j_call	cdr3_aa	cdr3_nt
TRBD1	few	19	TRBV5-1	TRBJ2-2	CASSDVSGWDRSNTGELFF	TGCGCCAGCAGCGATGTTAGTGGCTGGGACAGATCGAACACCGGGGAGCTGTTTTTT
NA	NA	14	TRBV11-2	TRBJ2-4	CASSLDLYRNIQYF	TGTGCCAGCAGCTTAGATCTTTACAGAAACATTCAGTACTTC
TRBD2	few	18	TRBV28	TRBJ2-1	CASSLGAPGLAGGNEQFF	TGTGCCAGCAGTTTAGGCGCCCCGGGACTAGCGGGTGGCAATGAGCAGTTCTTC
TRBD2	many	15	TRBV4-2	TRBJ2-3	CASSHGDYGRDTQYF	TGTGCCAGCAGCCACGGGGACTACGGGCGAGATACGCAGTATTTT
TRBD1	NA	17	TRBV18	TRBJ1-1	CASSPGQGGPMNTEAFF	TGTGCCAGCTCACCTGGACAGGGTGGGCCTATGAACACTGAAGCTTTCTTT
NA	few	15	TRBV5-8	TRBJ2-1	CATRLDSTSYNEQFF	TGTGCCACCAGACTAGATTCTACCTCGTACAATGAGCAGTTCTTC
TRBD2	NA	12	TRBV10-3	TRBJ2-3	CAIGRATDTQYF	TGTGCCATCGGGAGGGCAACAGATACGCAGTATTTT
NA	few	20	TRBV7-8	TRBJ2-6	CASSLGRVWHPDSGANVLTF	TGTGCCAGCAGCTTAGGAAGGGTGTGGCACCCGGACTCTGGGGCCAACGTCCTGACTTTC
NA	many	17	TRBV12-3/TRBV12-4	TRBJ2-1	CASSAGLPSSYYNEQFF	TGTGCCAGCAGCGCGGGACTTCCCTCGTCCTACTACAATGAGCAGTTCTTC
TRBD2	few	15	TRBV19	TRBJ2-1	CASSISGRWNNEQFF	TGTGCCAGTAGTATTAGCGGGAGATGGAACAATGAGCAGTTCTTC
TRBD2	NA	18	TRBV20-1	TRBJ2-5	CSARAGLAGGLSQETQYF	TGCAGTGCTAGAGCGGGGCTAGCGGGAGGCTTGTCCCAAGAGACCCAGTACTTC
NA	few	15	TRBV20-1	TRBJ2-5	CSARNGRKDQETQYF	TGCAGTGCCAGGAACGGGCGGAAAGACCAAGAGACCCAGTACTTC
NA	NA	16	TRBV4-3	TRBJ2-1	CASSQTPKSSYNEQFF	TGCGCCAGCAGCCAGACCCCCAAAAGCTCCTACAATGAGCAGTTCTTC
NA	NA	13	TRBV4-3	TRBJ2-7	CASSQGRVYEQYF	TGCGCCAGCAGCCAAGGCAGGGTCTACGAGCAGTACTTC
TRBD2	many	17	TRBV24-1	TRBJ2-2	CATSDSPGTRPTGELFF	TGTGCCACCAGTGATTCCCCCGGGACTAGGCCCACCGGGGAGCTGTTTTTT
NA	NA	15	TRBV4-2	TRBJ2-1	CASSQDKGSYNEQFF	TGTGCCAGCAGCCAAGATAAGGGCTCCTACAATGAGCAGTTCTTC
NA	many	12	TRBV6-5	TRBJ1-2	CASSSRAGGYTF	TGTGCCAGCAGTTCCAGGGCTGGCGGCTACACCTTC
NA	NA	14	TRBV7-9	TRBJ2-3	CASSQLQAPDTQYF	TGTGCCAGCAGCCAATTACAAGCCCCAGATACGCAGTATTTT
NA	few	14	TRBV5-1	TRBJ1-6	CASSLGIPISPLHF	TGCGCCAGCAGCTTGGGCATCCCCATTTCACCCCTCCACTTT
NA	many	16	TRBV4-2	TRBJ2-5	CASNDGDSHGGKTQYF	TGTGCCAGCAATGACGGAGACTCCCATGGAGGAAAGACCCAGTACTTC
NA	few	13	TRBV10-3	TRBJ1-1	CAIRQELNTEAFF	TGTGCCATCAGGCAGGAACTGAACACTGAAGCTTTCTTT
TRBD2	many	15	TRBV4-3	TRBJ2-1	CASSRFTSGYNEQFF	TGCGCCAGCAGCCGCTTTACTAGCGGGTACAATGAGCAGTTCTTC